This TCR beta chain was sequenced in a study of blood T cell repertoires in COVID-19. The overall study: PBMCs, B-cell-depleted T cells, or T cells provided the cDNA or gDNA that made up the material.

Per the original data handling: Scientists estimated how many nucleated cells there were by amplifying reference gene primers. TCRdb keeps only in-frame clones here, not all; method: immunoSEQ multiplex PCR. V and J calls and clone size follow that table, whereas D and trimming were derived from the DNA. This sample has 300,000 to 400,000 clones, with around 87% found just once. This clone was detected once. Its ends do not fully match the called genes, so a read error is possible. Sequenced: peripheral blood. The TCR sequence derives from a woman in her forties or fifties with COVID-19, enrolled during active disease.

CDR3 sequence (DNA): TGTGCCAGCAGTTCCCGGGGGGAGCGGTTCTTC. It specifies CASSSRGERFF. This chain joins TRBV6-5 and TRBJ2-1, with 7 bases fitting TRBD2. The CDR3 is 11 residues long. The germline V gene encodes CDR1 MNHEY and CDR2 SVGAGI.